A single TCR beta chain is shown here with its context. This entry comes from a study of T cell changes during pregnancy in multiple sclerosis. J was trimmed by 5 bases and V by 3 bases; bases with no gene match: 6. The length of the CDR3 is 15 residues. The germline V gene encodes CDR1 SGHTA and CDR2 FQGNSA. Profiling relied on immunoSEQ multiplex PCR, and the TCRdb table lists in-frame clones only, not all of them. The sample has fewer than 35,000 clones, about 92% seen once. The chain uses TRBV7-2 and TRBJ2-3, with TRBD2 identical over 9 bases. Sequencing was performed on CD4+ T cells from peripheral blood mononuclear cells, taken in the second trimester of pregnancy. The TCR originated in a female donor in good health, enrolled as a control in a pregnancy study. This CDR3 reads CASSFGRGGQDTQYF. In DNA form, the CDR3 reads TGTGCCAGCAGCTTTGGGCGGGGGGGCCAAGATACGCAGTATTTT.